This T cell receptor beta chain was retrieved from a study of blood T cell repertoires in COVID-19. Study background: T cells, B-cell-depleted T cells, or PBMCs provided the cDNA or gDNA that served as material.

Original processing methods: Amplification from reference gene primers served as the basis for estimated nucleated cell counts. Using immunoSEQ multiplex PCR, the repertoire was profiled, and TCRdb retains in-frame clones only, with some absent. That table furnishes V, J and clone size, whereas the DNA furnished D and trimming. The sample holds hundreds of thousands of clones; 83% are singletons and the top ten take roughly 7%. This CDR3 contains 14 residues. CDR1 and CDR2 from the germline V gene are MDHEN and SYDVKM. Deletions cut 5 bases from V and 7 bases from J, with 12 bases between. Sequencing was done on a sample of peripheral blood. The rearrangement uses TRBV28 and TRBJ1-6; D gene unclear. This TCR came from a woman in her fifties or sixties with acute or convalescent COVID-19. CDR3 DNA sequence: TGTGCCAGCAGTCTCCGGGTTCCCAATTCACCCCTCCACTTT. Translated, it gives CASSLRVPNSPLHF.